This TCR beta chain was obtained from a study of OX40 agonist ivuxolimab in advanced cancers. Study-level information: Those enrolled were roughly 80% male, with a mean age of around 57 years and ages from roughly 20 to 85.

CDR3 length equals 14 residues. V was clipped by 5 bases and J by 5 bases, with 12 bases between them. In germline, CDR1 is SGHAT, CDR2 FQDESV (reference sequence). Assay: immunoSEQ multiplex PCR; the TCRdb copy retains only in-frame clones and omits some. The data show tens of thousands of clones, 84% seen once. The sample in question was CD4+ or CD8+ T cells sorted from blood, obtained in a trial of the OX40 agonist ivuxolimab. V usage is TRBV11-1 and J usage is TRBJ2-2, with D perhaps being TRBD1 or TRBD2 (5 bases each). This clonotype originated in an adult with an advanced solid tumor such as melanoma, head and neck, liver or kidney cancer. CDR3 region: CASSLRWGTGELFF. The CDR3 nucleotides read TGTGCCAGCAGCCTAAGGTGGGGGACCGGGGAGCTGTTTTTT.